This note documents a single TCR beta chain sequence. The data were obtained in a study of neurological immune-mediated disorders. V shed 6 bases and J 8 bases; nucleotides not matched to a gene: 12. This CDR3 has 16 amino acids. CDR1 and CDR2 (germline): SGHVS, FQNEAQ. Synthesis of cDNA was carried out by template-switch 5'RACE. The reaction used 10-nucleotide random UMIs. TCRdb reprocessed the 5' RACE reads with MiXCR, giving one entry per CDR3 protein. This table has 60,000 to 80,000 distinct CDR3 sequences, 4.5% to 5.5% appearing once. Unsorted libraries were generated from 2 million PBMCs held at -80 degrees C.

The TCR comes from a woman in her forties or fifties with multiple sclerosis. Sequencing was carried out using PBMCs. The chain joins TRBV7-8 to TRBJ1-4; TRBD1 matches at 10 bases. DNA for the CDR3: TGTGCCAGCAGTCCGGGACAGGGGCCACGCGGGGAAAAACTGTTTTTT. Translated, it gives CASSPGQGPRGEKLFF.